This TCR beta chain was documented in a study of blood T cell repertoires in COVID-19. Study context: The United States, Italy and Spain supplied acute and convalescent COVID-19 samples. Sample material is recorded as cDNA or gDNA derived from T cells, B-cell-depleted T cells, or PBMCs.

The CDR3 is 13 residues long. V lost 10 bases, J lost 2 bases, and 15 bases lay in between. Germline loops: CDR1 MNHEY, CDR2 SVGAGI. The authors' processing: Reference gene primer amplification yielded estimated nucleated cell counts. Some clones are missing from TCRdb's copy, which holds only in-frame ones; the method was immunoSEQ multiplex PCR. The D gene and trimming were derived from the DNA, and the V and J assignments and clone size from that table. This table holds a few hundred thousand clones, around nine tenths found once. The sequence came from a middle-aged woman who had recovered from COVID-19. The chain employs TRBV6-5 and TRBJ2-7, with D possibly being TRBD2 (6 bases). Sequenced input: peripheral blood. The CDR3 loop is CATAAGRTYEQYF. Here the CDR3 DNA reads TGTGCCACCGCAGCGGGTAGGACCTACGAGCAGTACTTC.